Listed below are T cell receptor beta chains from one sample, sequenced in a study of blood T cells in healthy people across ages. TCRdb called the 5' RACE reads again in MiXCR, with one record for every CDR3 protein. The table lists fewer than 950,000 distinct CDR3 sequences, 30% to 45% of them singletons. Sequencing input: blood. These receptor sequences come from a man younger than 35 in good health. Each CDR3 is given with its conserved first and last residue.

TRBJ2-1 TRBV7-6 CASSLVYSARGENEQFF
TRBJ2-1 TRBV12-3/TRBV12-4 CASSALLSGLSNEQFF
TRBJ2-5 TRBV7-2 CASSLALAGPQETQYF
TRBJ2-3 TRBV5-1 CASSPGPGSITDTQYF
TRBJ1-5 TRBV25-1 CASSGTGILDQPQHF
TRBJ2-3 TRBV5-1 CASRGLADRDTQYF
. TRBV7-2 CASSLASGGGQETQFF
TRBJ1-5 TRBV19 CASSITGPQHF
TRBJ1-4 TRBV4-1 CASSQGLMGSGGLFF
TRBJ2-7 TRBV11-2 CASSNRQTYEQYF